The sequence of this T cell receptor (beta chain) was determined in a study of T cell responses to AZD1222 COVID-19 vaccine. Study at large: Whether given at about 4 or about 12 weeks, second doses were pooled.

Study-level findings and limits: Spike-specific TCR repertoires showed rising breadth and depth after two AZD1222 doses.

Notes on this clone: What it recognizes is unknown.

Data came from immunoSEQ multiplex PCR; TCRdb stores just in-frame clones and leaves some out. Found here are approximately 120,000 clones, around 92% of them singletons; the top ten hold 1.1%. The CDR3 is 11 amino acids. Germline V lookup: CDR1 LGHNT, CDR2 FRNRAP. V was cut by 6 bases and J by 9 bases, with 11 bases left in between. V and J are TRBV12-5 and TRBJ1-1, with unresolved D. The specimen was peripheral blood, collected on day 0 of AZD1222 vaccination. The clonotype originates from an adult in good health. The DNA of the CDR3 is TGTGCTAGTGGCCCCCCGATTAAAGCTTTCTTT. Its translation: CASGPPIKAFF.